The 16 T cell receptor beta chains below were found in one sample sequenced in a study of response to subunit inactivated influenza vaccine. TCRdb ran MiXCR on the RT-PCR reads and lists one entry per CDR3 protein. The sample yields about 240,000 distinct CDR3 sequences, 9.5% to 15% seen once. The starting material was non-naive T cells sorted from PBMCs, obtained roughly 15 days before vaccination. These receptors came from a man over 45 who received an inactivated influenza vaccine.

The CDR3 region is CASSLHQETQYF. For the CDR3, the DNA is TGCGCCAGCAGCTTGCACCAAGAGACCCAGTACTTC. The chain recombines TRBV5-1 with TRBJ2-5, with D unresolved. V was trimmed by 1 base and J by 0 bases, leaving 1 base between them. Germline CDR1 reads SGHRS; CDR2 reads YFSETQ. This CDR3 spans 12 amino acids.

For the CDR3, the DNA is TGTGCCAGCAGTTCTCAACAGGGTGTTTCACCCCTCCACTTT. This codes for CASSSQQGVSPLHF. The gene calls are TRBV6-2 or TRBV6-3 and TRBJ1-6, with D tentatively TRBD1 (6 bases). Germline V gene lookup returns CDR1 MNHEY and CDR2 SVGEGT. V lost 4 bases and J lost 9, with 13 bases in between. The CDR3 extends over 14 amino acids.

The chain uses TRBV5-1 and TRBJ2-7; D remains unclear. The germline gives CDR1 SGHRS, CDR2 YFSETQ. The CDR3 is 13 amino acids. V was cut by 0 bases and J by 7 bases, with 11 bases left in between. The CDR3 region has the DNA TGCGCCAGCAGCTTGGTCGGGCGAGAGGAGCAGTACTTC. It codes for CASSLVGREEQYF.

The CDR3 is CASRELTDTQYF. The CDR3 DNA sequence: TGTGCCAGCCGGGAACTCACAGATACGCAGTATTTT. The V call is TRBV7-2, the J call TRBJ2-3; possibly TRBD2 for D (5 bases). In germline, CDR1 is SGHTA, CDR2 FQGNSA. CDR3 length equals 12 residues. V was trimmed by 8 bases and J by 2 bases, leaving 8 bases between them.

Comment on this clonotype: A much larger clone differs by one base, so this may be a read error. The gene calls are TRBV28 and TRBJ2-7; D may be TRBD1 or TRBD2 (5 bases each). Deletions cut 8 bases from V and 2 bases from J, with 16 bases between. Germline CDR1 is MDHEN and CDR2 is SYDVKM. CDR3 length: 14 amino acids. The CDR3 DNA reads TGTGCCAGCTGGGGACGCGAGGCGACCTACGAGCAGTACTTC. Protein product: CASWGREATYEQYF. The variable domain in full, completed from reference TRBV28 and TRBJ2-7, reads DVKVTQSSRYLVKRTGEKVFLECVQDMDHENMFWYRQDPGLGLRLIYFSYDVKMKEKGDIPEGYSVSREKKERFSLILESASTNQTSMYLCASWGREATYEQYFGPGTRLTVT.

The rearrangement uses TRBV7-7 and TRBJ2-7, with D unclear. The CDR3 totals 12 residues. Looked up from germline, CDR1 is SSHAT and CDR2 is FNYEAQ (reference sequence). CDR3 nucleotides: TGTGCTACCTCTATGGGGTGGGACGAGCAGTACTTC. Its protein is CATSMGWDEQYF.

This clonotype has ten or more counts. CDR3 nucleotide sequence: TGTGCCAGCAGTCGACGAGGACTAGCGGCCCAAGAGACCCAGTACTTC. Amino acid sequence: CASSRRGLAAQETQYF. The chain combines TRBV6-1 with TRBJ2-5; TRBD2 matches at 10 bases. The CDR3 is 16 residues long. J gave up 1 base and V 5 bases, and 7 bases lay outside the gene matches. Germline CDR1 and CDR2: MNHNS and SASEGT.

Only a few counts were recorded for this clonotype. The gene calls are TRBV4-1 and TRBJ2-5; TRBD2 aligns across 12 bases. Germline V gives CDR1 MGHRA, CDR2 YSYEKL. V was pared by 0 bases and J by 4 bases, with 3 bases of the junction left unmatched. CDR3 length: 16 amino acids. CDR3 sequence (DNA): TGCGCCAGCAGCCAAGATGAGACTAGCGGGGGAGAGACCCAGTACTTC. It yields the protein CASSQDETSGGETQYF.

This chain uses TRBV28 with TRBJ2-3, with D maybe TRBD1 (6 bases). The V and J ends lost 6 bases and 2 bases respectively, with 18 bases between them. This CDR3 is 16 amino acids long. Germline assignment: CDR1 MDHEN and CDR2 SYDVKM. The CDR3 bases are TGTGCCAGCAGGAAATCCCGGGACACCTACACAGATACGCAGTATTTT. Amino acids: CASRKSRDTYTDTQYF.

This clonotype came up many times. The chain uses TRBV2 and TRBJ2-5, with unresolved D. The CDR3 has 10 residues. Germline CDR1 and CDR2: SNHLY and FYNNEI. V was cut by 7 bases and J by 5 bases, with 5 bases left in between. In DNA, the CDR3 is TGTGCCAGCAAGGAGGAGACCCAGTACTTC. Its translation: CASKEETQYF.

The chain links TRBV6-1 to TRBJ2-1; D call uncertain. The CDR3 has 11 amino acids. The germline V gene has CDR1 MNHNS and CDR2 SASEGT. The ends were cut back, 6 bases at V and 8 bases at J, with 8 bases in the middle. CDR3 amino acids: CASRNSHEQFF. The CDR3 region has the DNA TGTGCCAGCAGAAACAGTCATGAGCAGTTCTTC.

The J gene is TRBJ1-2, the V gene TRBV2, with D perhaps matching TRBD1 (6 bases). This CDR3 is 13 amino acids long. Trimming stripped 8 bases from V and 8 bases from J, with 18 bases between. CDR1 SNHLY and CDR2 FYNNEI come from the germline V gene. The CDR3, as DNA: TGTGCCAGCTTAGTCAGGGGCGCAGGAGGCTACACCTTC. This sequence encodes CASLVRGAGGYTF.

This clonotype occurred a few times. V usage is TRBV9 and J usage is TRBJ2-5; D not certain. This CDR3 has 13 amino acids. Deletions cut 4 bases from V and 4 bases from J, with 11 bases between. Germline V gives CDR1 SGDLS, CDR2 YYNGEE. For the CDR3, the DNA is TGTGCCAGCAGCCCAACAGTCCGAGAGACCCAGTACTTC. Translated: CASSPTVRETQYF.

In its sample, this clonotype was seen many times. DNA of the CDR3: TGTGCCAGCAGCTTTCTTGCGGGGAGGAACACCGGGGAGCTGTTTTTT. It encodes CASSFLAGRNTGELFF. The V call is TRBV5-5, the J call TRBJ2-2, with a weak D call TRBD2 (6 bases). The CDR3 has 16 amino acids. Trimming removed 2 bases at V and 1 base at J, with 12 bases between. Germline V gene data show CDR1 as SGHKS and CDR2 as YYEKEE (reference sequence).

This clonotype has at least ten counts. This chain links TRBV12-3 or TRBV12-4 with TRBJ2-5; no reliable D call. V lost 2 bases to trimming and J lost 2 bases, with 6 bases between them. The CDR3 runs 13 residues. CDR3 protein: CASSLTVQETQYF. CDR3 coding DNA: TGTGCCAGCAGTTTAACAGTACAAGAGACCCAGTACTTC.

This clonotype was detected a few times. This chain joins TRBV2 and TRBJ2-4; D gene uncertain. CDR3 size: 18 residues. Deletions cut 8 bases from V and 6 bases from J, with 29 bases between. CDR1 SNHLY and CDR2 FYNNEI come from the germline V gene. The CDR3 here is CASGRGLNLRQPLNIQYF. In DNA form, the CDR3 reads TGTGCCAGCGGAAGAGGTCTCAATCTCCGTCAACCCTTAAACATTCAGTACTTC.